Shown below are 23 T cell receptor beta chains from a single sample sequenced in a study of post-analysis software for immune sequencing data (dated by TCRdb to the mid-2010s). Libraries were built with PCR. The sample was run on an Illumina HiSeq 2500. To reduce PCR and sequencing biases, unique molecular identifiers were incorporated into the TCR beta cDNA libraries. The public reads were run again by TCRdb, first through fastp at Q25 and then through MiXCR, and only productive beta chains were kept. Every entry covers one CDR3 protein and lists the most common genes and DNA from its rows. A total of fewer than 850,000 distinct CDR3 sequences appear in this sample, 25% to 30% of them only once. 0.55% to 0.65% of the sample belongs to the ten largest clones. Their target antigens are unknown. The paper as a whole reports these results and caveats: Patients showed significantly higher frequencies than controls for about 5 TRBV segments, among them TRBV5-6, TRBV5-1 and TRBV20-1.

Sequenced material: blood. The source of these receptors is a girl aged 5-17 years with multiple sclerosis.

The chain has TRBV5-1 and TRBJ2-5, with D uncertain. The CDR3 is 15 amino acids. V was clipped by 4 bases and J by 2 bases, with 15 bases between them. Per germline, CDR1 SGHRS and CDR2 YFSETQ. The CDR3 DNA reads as TGCGCCAGCAGCGGGTTCCCGGAAGGACAAGAGACCCAGTACTTC. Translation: CASSGFPEGQETQYF.

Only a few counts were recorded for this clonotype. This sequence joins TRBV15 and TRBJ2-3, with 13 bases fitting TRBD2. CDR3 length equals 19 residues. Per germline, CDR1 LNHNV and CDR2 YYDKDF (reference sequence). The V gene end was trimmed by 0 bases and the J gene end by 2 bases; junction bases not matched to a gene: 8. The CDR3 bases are TGTGCCACCAGCAGAGAATACCGTGGACTAGCGGGGGTCACAGATACGCAGTATTTT. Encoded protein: CATSREYRGLAGVTDTQYF.

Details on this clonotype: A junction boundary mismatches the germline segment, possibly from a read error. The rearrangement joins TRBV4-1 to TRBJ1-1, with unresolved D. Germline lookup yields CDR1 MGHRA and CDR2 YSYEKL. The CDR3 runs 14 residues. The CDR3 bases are TGCGCCAGCAGCGTCCGGACCGTGAACACTGAGGCTTTCTTT. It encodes CASSVRTVNTEAFF.

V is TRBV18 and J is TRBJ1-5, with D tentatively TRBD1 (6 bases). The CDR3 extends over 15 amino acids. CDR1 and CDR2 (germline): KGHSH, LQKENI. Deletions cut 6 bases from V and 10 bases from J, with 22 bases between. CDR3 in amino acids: CASSQRATGLSPQHF. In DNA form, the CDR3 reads TGTGCCAGCTCCCAAAGGGCCACAGGGCTCAGTCCCCAGCATTTT.

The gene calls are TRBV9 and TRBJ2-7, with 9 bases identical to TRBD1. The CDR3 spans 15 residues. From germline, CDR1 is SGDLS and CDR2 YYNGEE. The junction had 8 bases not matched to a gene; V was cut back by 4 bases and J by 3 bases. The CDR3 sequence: CASSLTGGYNYEQYF. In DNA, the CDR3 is TGTGCCAGCAGCCTTACAGGGGGCTACAACTACGAGCAGTACTTC.

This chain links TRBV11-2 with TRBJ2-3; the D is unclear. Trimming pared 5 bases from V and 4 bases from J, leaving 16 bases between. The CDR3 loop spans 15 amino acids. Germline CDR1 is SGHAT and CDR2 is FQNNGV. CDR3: CASSQQRGRADTQYF. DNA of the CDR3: TGTGCCAGCAGCCAGCAGAGAGGACGCGCAGATACGCAGTATTTT.

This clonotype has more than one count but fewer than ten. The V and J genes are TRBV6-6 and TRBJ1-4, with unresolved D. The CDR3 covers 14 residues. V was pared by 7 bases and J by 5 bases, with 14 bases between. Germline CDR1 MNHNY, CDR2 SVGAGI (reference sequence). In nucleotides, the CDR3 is TGTGCCAGCACCCTTACGGGAAACAATGAAAAACTGTTTTTT. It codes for CASTLTGNNEKLFF.

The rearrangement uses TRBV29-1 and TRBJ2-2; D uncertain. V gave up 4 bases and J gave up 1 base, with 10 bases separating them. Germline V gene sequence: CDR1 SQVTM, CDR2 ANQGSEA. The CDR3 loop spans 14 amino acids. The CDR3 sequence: CSVAMRGNTGELFF. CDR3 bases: TGCAGCGTTGCAATGCGTGGGAACACCGGGGAGCTGTTTTTT.

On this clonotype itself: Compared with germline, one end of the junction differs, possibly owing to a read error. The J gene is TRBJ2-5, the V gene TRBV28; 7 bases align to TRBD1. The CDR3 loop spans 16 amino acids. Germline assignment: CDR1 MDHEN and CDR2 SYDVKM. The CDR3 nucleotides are TGTGCCAGCAGTTTCCGCCCAGACAGGGTTTGGGAGACCCGGTACTTC. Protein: CASSFRPDRVWETRYF.

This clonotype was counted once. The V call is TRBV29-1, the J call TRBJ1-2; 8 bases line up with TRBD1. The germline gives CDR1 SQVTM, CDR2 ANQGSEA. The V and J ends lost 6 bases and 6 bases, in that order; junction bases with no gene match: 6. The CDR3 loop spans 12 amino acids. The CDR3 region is CSVQGANDGYTF. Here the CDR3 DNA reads TGCAGCGTCCAGGGGGCGAATGATGGCTACACCTTC.

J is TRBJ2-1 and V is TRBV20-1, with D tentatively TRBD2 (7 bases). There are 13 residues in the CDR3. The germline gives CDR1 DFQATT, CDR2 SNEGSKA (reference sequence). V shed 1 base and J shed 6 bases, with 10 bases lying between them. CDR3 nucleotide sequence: TGCAGTGCTAGAGTGGGGGGGGCCAATGAGCAGTTCTTC. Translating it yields CSARVGGANEQFF.

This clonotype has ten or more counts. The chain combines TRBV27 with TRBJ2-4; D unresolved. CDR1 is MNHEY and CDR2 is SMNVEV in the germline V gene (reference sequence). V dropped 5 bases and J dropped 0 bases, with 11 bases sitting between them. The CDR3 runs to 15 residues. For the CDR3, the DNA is TGTGCCAGCAGTCGTTCTCTCCTAGCCAAAAACATTCAGTACTTC. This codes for CASSRSLLAKNIQYF.

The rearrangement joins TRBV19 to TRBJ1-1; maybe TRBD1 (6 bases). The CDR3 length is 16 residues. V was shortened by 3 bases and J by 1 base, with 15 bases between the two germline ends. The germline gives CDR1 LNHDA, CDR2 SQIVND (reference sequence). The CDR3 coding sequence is TGTGCCAGTAGTATCCTCGGACAGAGAACGAACACTGAAGCTTTCTTT. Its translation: CASSILGQRTNTEAFF.

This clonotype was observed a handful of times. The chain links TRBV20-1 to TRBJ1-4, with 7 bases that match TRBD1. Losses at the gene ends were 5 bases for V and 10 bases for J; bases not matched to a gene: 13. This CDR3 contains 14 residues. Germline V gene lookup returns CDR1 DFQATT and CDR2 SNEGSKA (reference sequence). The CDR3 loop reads CSAAVLQGNGKLFF. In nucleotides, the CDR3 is TGCAGTGCTGCAGTCTTACAGGGGAACGGAAAACTGTTTTTT.

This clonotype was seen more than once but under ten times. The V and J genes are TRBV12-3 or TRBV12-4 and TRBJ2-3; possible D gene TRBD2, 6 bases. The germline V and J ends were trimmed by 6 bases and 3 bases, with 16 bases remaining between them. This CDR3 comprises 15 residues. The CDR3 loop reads CASSGGDGTTDTQYF. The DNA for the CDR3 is TGTGCCAGCAGCGGCGGGGACGGTACTACAGATACGCAGTATTTT.

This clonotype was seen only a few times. The CDR3 loop reads CASSRETNEKLFF. The CDR3 DNA follows: TGCGCCAGCAGTCGGGAGACTAATGAAAAACTGTTTTTT. The gene calls are TRBV5-1 and TRBJ1-4; D call uncertain. Germline loops: CDR1 SGHRS, CDR2 YFSETQ. This CDR3 comprises 13 residues. The V end was cut by 5 bases, the J end by 2 bases, with 7 bases between.

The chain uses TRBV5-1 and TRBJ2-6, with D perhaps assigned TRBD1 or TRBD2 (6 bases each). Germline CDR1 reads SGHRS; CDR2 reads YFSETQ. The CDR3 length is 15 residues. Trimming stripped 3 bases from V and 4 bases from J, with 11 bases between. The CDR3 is CASSSGGDGANVLTF. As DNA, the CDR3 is TGCGCCAGCAGCTCCGGGGGCGACGGGGCCAACGTCCTGACTTTC.

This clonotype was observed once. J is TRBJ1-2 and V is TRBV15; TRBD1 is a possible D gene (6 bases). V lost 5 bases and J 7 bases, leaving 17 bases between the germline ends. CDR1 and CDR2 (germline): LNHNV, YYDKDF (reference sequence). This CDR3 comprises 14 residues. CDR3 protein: CATSSEKTGLGYTF. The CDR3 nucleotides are TGTGCCACCAGCTCCGAGAAGACAGGCCTTGGCTACACCTTC.

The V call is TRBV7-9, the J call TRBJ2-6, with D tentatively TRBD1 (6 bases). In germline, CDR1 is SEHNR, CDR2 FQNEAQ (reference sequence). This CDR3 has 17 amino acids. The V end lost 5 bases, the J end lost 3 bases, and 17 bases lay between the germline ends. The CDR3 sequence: CASSPPPGADGANVLTF. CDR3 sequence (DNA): TGTGCCAGCAGCCCCCCCCCAGGGGCGGATGGGGCCAACGTCCTGACTTTC.

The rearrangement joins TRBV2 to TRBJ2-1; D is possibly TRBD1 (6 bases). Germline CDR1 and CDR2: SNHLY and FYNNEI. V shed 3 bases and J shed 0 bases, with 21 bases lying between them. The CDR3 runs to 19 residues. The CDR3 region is CASSDLVLGGISSYNEQFF. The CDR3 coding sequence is TGTGCCAGCAGTGATCTAGTGTTAGGGGGAATCAGCTCCTACAATGAGCAGTTCTTC.

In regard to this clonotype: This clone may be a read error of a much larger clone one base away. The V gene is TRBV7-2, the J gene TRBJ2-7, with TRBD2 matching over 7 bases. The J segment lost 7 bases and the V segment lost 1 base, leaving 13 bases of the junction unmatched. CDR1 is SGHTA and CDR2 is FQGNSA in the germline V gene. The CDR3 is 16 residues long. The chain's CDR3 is CASSLGPGGSGSEQYF. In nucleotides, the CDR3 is TGTGCCAGCAGCTTAGGTCCTGGCGGGAGTGGTAGTGAGCAGTACTTC.

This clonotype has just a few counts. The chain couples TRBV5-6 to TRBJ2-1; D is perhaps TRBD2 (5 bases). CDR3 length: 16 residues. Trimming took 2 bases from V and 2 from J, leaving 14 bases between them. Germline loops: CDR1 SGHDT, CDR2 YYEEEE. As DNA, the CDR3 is TGTGCCAGCAGCTTATTGACTACCGTAACCTACAATGAGCAGTTCTTC. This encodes CASSLLTTVTYNEQFF. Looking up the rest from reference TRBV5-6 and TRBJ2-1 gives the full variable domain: DAGVTQSPTHLIKTRGQQVTLRCSPKSGHDTVSWYQQALGQGPQFIFQYYEEEERQRGNFPDRFSGHQFPNYSSELNVNALLLGDSALYLCASSLLTTVTYNEQFFGPGTRLTVL.

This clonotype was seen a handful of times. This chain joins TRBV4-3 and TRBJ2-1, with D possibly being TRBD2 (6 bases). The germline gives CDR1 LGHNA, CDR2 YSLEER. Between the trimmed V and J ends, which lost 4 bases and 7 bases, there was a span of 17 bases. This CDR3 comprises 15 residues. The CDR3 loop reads CASSLGRGGVNEQFF. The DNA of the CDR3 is TGCGCCAGCAGCCTCGGTCGGGGAGGCGTGAATGAGCAGTTCTTC.